This passage covers 10 T cell receptor beta chains from one sample sequenced in a study of blood T cell repertoires in COVID-19. Only in-frame clones appear in the TCRdb table, and some are missing; sequencing was by immunoSEQ multiplex PCR. Here the sample spans 200,000 to 250,000 clones, 92% being singletons. Sequenced material: peripheral blood. The receptor source for this set is a man aged 55 to 70 with COVID-19, enrolled during active disease.

The V call is TRBV14, the J call TRBJ2-2, with D possibly matching TRBD2 (6 bases). Germline CDR1 reads SGHDN; CDR2 reads FVKESK. V was trimmed by 5 bases and J by 4 bases, leaving 17 bases between them. There are 16 residues in the CDR3. This chain's CDR3 is CASSRRGGVPTGELFF. The CDR3 DNA is TGTGCCAGCAGCAGGCGGGGCGGAGTACCCACCGGGGAGCTGTTTTTT.

The CDR3 nucleotides are TGTGCCAGCAGCTTAGCGGGAGGGGGAACTGGCTACACCTTC. This gives the protein CASSLAGGGTGYTF. This chain connects TRBV7-8 to TRBJ1-2; D possibly corresponds to TRBD1 (6 bases). There are 14 residues in the CDR3. Trimming removed 0 bases from V and 7 bases from J, with 12 bases in between. The germline gives CDR1 SGHVS, CDR2 FQNEAQ.

The J gene is TRBJ2-1, the V gene TRBV7-8; possible D gene TRBD2, 6 bases. Germline CDR1 is SGHVS and CDR2 is FQNEAQ. Trimming shortened V by 3 bases and J by 8 bases, and 11 bases separated the two germline ends. This CDR3 is 13 amino acids long. CDR3 protein: CASSFGGLDEQFF. Here the CDR3 DNA reads TGTGCCAGCAGCTTCGGGGGTCTGGATGAGCAGTTCTTC.

The chain links TRBV28 to TRBJ1-2; tentative D call: TRBD1 (6 bases). Germline V CDR1 and CDR2: MDHEN, SYDVKM. The CDR3 covers 12 residues. CDR3 sequence: CAASPTGRGYTF. CDR3 DNA sequence: TGTGCGGCATCCCCGACAGGTCGTGGCTACACCTTC.

The rearrangement joins TRBV10-1 to TRBJ2-1; 11 bases fit TRBD2. Germline loops: CDR1 WNHNN, CDR2 SYGVQD (reference sequence). Germline trimming cut 2 bases from V and 0 bases from J; bases unmatched to any gene: 6. The CDR3 has 18 residues. CDR3 residues: CASSERTSGLSSYNEQFF. The DNA of the CDR3 is TGCGCCAGCAGTGAGAGGACTAGCGGGCTTAGCTCCTACAATGAGCAGTTCTTC.

The chain couples TRBV5-4 to TRBJ1-1; tentative D call: TRBD1 (5 bases). The length of the CDR3 is 12 residues. V lost 5 bases and J 4 bases, leaving 9 bases between the germline ends. Germline CDR1 is SGHNT and CDR2 is YYREEE (reference sequence). The CDR3 DNA sequence: TGTGCCAGCAGGGTTGACAGCACTGAAGCTTTCTTT. This encodes CASRVDSTEAFF.

V is TRBV6-5 and J is TRBJ2-1; 13 bases align to TRBD2. The CDR3 spans 16 residues. Germline V lookup: CDR1 MNHEY, CDR2 SVGAGI. Unmatched junction bases numbered 6, after V lost 4 bases and J lost 6 bases. The CDR3 DNA reads TGTGCCAGCAGTTCTATTGGACTAGCGGGGGCCAATGAGCAGTTCTTC. Amino acid sequence: CASSSIGLAGANEQFF.

CDR3 protein: CASSRTGDLSPLHF. The CDR3 DNA follows: TGTGCCAGCAGTCGAACCGGGGATCTATCACCCCTCCACTTT. The V call is TRBV3-1 (or the pseudogene TRBV3-2), the J call TRBJ1-6, with no clear D. Germline loops: CDR1 LGHDT, CDR2 YNNKEL (reference sequence). CDR3 length: 14 residues. Trimming left V 6 bases short and J 10 bases short, with 16 bases between.

The rearrangement uses TRBV4-1 and TRBJ2-1; 11 nucleotides match TRBD2. The germline V gene has CDR1 MGHRA and CDR2 YSYEKL. The ends lost 0 bases at V and 6 bases at J; junction bases unmatched: 10. The CDR3 has 18 residues. Here the CDR3 reads CASSQDPSTSGKFNEQFF. The CDR3 DNA is TGCGCCAGCAGCCAAGACCCGTCGACTAGCGGGAAGTTCAATGAGCAGTTCTTC.

The rearrangement joins TRBV18 to TRBJ2-4, with D possibly TRBD1 on 5 matching bases. V was pared by 0 bases and J by 7 bases, with 16 bases between. The CDR3 is 16 residues long. The V gene's germline CDR1 is KGHSH and CDR2 LQKENI. The CDR3 nucleotides read TGTGCCAGCTCACCACCGAATTCAGGGTATGCGAACATTCAGTACTTC. It codes for CASSPPNSGYANIQYF.